A selection of T cell receptor beta chains follows, all from one sample in a study of CD8+CD57+ T cells in acquired aplastic anemia. TCRdb analysed the reads with MiXCR anew, one entry per CDR3 protein. The table has about 120,000 distinct CDR3 sequences, 55% to 70% seen once; the top ten hold about 29%. Input material: sorted CD4+, CD8+, or CD8+CD57+ T cells (not recorded which) from PBMCs. All receptors derive from a human donor with aplastic anemia. Both conserved end residues are part of each CDR3.

TRBV27	TRBJ2-7	CASSFGYEQYF
TRBV25-1	TRBJ1-2	CASSEYGADRGGNGYTF
TRBV14	TRBJ1-6	CASSQGGLSAGYNSPLHF
TRBV2	TRBJ1-5	CASRGRGGNQPQHF
TRBV2	TRBJ2-7	CASSEYSRVRVYEQYF
TRBV7-8	TRBJ2-1	CASSSGLAGHNEQFF
TRBV5-1	TRBJ1-1	CASSWVVNTEAFF
TRBV28	TRBJ2-5	CASSARRYQETQYF
TRBV15	TRBJ1-5	CATSKDRGRGGNQPQHF
TRBV12-3/TRBV12-4	TRBJ1-5	CASSGEGNQPQHF
TRBV2	TRBJ2-6	CASTGPTPANVLTF
TRBV19	TRBJ2-5	CASSKNRKETQYF
TRBV10-3	TRBJ2-7	CAISDGGGIYEQYF
TRBV7-9	TRBJ2-3	CASSLASTDTQYF
TRBV11-2	TRBJ1-2	CASSLRQGAVGYTF
TRBV14	TRBJ2-2	CASSQRLNTGELFF
TRBV9	TRBJ2-5	CASSVRGGRQETQYF
TRBV13	TRBJ2-6	CASSKERGTGANVLTF
TRBV10-3	TRBJ1-2	CAISDEAANYGYTF
TRBV20-1	TRBJ2-3	CSARWGQGPDTQYF
TRBV20-1	TRBJ1-5	CSARGSNRPQHF
TRBV20-1	TRBJ2-2	CSARSRQAANTGELFF
TRBV25-1	TRBJ2-1	CATSDLAGGQFF
TRBV2	TRBJ1-2	CASSRGELGGYTF
TRBV9	TRBJ2-1	CASSVGLAGLNEQFF
TRBV24-1	TRBJ1-2	CATSEGNYGYTF
TRBV2	TRBJ2-2	CASSEALQGDGELFF
TRBV20-1	TRBJ1-2	CSARVRINYGYTF
TRBV25-1	TRBJ2-7	CASWGNIGEQYF
TRBV2	TRBJ2-6	CASSVRDSSGANVLTF
TRBV29-1	TRBJ1-4	CSVESGAGEKLFF
TRBV27	TRBJ2-5	CASSPGLAGVTQYF
TRBV15	TRBJ1-5	CATSRDQGINQPQHF